The entry below gives a single TCR beta chain sequence along with its context. RNA transcripts provided the source from which TCR beta CDR3 regions were amplified. An initial round of RT-PCR targeting the TCR CDR3 relied on the HTBI primer set. TCRdb used MiXCR to reprocess the multiplex PCR reads, holding one entry per CDR3 protein. The table has roughly 700,000 distinct CDR3 sequences, roughly a third seen once. Graves' hyperthyroidism is called stable when ophthalmopathy does not progress within 18 months. This specimen belongs to a study of T cells in Graves' hyperthyroidism and ophthalmopathy. The sample consisted of blood. This TCR came from a woman aged 40-49 years with Graves' hyperthyroidism.

For the CDR3, the DNA is TGCGCCAGCAGTGAGACAGTTTGGGAGAAGAACACTGAAGCTTTCTTT. It encodes CASSETVWEKNTEAFF. The J gene is TRBJ1-1, the V gene TRBV10-1; D ambiguous. CDR1 and CDR2 (germline): WNHNN, SYGVQD (reference sequence). Trimming left V 2 bases short and J 1 base short, with 14 bases between. The CDR3 extends over 16 amino acids.